The entry below gives a single T cell receptor beta chain sequence along with its context. This clone came up a few times. What antigen it recognizes has not been identified. No much larger clonotype is one base removed from it; base qualities were not supplied. Each collaborating institution followed its own protocols to collect whole blood in K2EDTA tubes. For TCRbeta analysis, collaborator samples were shipped as frozen whole blood, as isolated PBMCs, or as DNA extracted from either sample type. TCRbeta CDR3 regions were amplified from genomic DNA using the immunoSEQ Assay, a bias-controlled multiplex PCR. The authors processed their data as follows. The number of nucleated cells in each sample was estimated by amplification of reference gene primers within the assay. To quantify the absolute abundance of each unique TCRbeta CDR3 rearrangement, sequence reads were collapsed and filtered. For each sample, productive Simpson clonality was calculated as the square root of Simpson's diversity index over productive rearrangements. This is the immuneACCESS table as TCRdb keeps it, with only in-frame sequences that have V and J called. A part of the clones is gone; compared with another copy, unresolved V genes explain less than half, and the rest is unexplained. That table furnishes V, J and clone size, whereas the DNA furnished D and trimming. Across this sample there are over 75,000 clones, with 65% to 85% seen only once. Clones ranked in the top ten supply 11% of the sample.

From its cysteine to its phenylalanine, the CDR3 spans 17 amino acids. Just CDR3 DNA is preserved here, 51 bases in frame from base 1. Taken from the germline V gene, the CDR1 and CDR2 loops are MGHRA and YSYEKL. Germline trimming: 0 bases from V, 2 bases from J; junction bases outside gene matches: 2. These data belong to a study of blood T cell repertoires in COVID-19 (dated by TCRdb to 2018 to 2021). Turning to the overall study: The collaborator samples originated in the United States, Italy and Spain and spanned the acute and convalescent phases of COVID-19. The repertoires were made available in a free public database intended to serve as a resource for research on the immune response to SARS-CoV-2. The material from the prospective study consisted of cDNA or gDNA derived from T cells, B-cell-depleted T cells, or PBMCs. Where available, HLA class I and class II types were obtained from metadata supplied by the sample provider rather than from assay-based typing. Sample metadata almost always included a de-identified subject ID, COVID-19 status, age in years and sex. The dataset comprised deeply sampled blood TCRbeta repertoires from subjects exposed to, actively infected with, or recovered from COVID-19. Samples were obtained from the ongoing ImmuneRACE study (first 160 participants) and from over 1,000 subjects provided by 6 global collaborators. The full study reports these points: The quantity of clinical and demographic metadata differed by source and by participant and was supplied without curation.

The TCR sequence derives from a man between 65 and 79 years old with acute or convalescent COVID-19. The rearranged segments are TRBV4-1 and TRBJ2-3; 13 of the junction bases match TRBD2. Sample: peripheral blood. The nucleotide sequence reads as follows: TGCGCCAGCAGCCAAGAAGGACTAGCGGGGGACACAGATACGCAGTATTTT. It is translated as CASSQEGLAGDTDTQYF.